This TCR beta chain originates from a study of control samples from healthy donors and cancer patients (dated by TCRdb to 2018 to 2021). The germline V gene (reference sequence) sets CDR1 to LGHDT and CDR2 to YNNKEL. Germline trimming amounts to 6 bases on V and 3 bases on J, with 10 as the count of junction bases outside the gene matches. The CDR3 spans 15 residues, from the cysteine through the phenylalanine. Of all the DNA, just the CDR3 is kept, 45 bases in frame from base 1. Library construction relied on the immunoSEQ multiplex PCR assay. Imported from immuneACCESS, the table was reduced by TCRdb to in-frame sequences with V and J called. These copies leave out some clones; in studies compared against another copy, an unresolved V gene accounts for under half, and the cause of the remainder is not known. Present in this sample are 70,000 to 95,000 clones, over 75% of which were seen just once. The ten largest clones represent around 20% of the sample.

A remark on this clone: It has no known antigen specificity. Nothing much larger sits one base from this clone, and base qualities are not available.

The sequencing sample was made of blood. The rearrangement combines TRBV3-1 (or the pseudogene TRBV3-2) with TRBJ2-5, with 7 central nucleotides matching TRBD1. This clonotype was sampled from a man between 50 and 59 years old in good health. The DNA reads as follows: TGTGCCAGCAGTCCCGACAGGGCTGGAGAAGAGACCCAGTACTTC. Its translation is CASSPDRAGEETQYF.